The T cell receptor (beta chain) described here comes from a study of CD8+ T cells in alopecia areata. Treatment indicated: oral pan-JAK inhibitor, 5-10 mg twice daily. cDNA reverse transcribed from extracted RNA served as the sequencing template. Libraries were prepared by immunoSEQ multiplex PCR; TCRdb keeps only in-frame clonotypes and omits some of them. The sample includes 200,000 to 250,000 clones, over 60% of them seen just once. CDR1 and CDR2 (germline): MNHNS, SASEGT. V was pared by 2 bases and J by 7 bases, with 14 bases between. The CDR3 contains 15 residues. J is TRBJ1-4 and V is TRBV6-1, with a tentative D call TRBD1 (6 bases). Sample: CD4+ T cells sorted from blood, taken at week 44, from a patient treated with tofacitinib. This TCR came from a human donor with alopecia areata. The CDR3 here is CASSEWGGRGEKLFF. As DNA, the CDR3 is TGTGCCAGCAGTGAATGGGGGGGCCGAGGTGAAAAACTGTTTTTT.